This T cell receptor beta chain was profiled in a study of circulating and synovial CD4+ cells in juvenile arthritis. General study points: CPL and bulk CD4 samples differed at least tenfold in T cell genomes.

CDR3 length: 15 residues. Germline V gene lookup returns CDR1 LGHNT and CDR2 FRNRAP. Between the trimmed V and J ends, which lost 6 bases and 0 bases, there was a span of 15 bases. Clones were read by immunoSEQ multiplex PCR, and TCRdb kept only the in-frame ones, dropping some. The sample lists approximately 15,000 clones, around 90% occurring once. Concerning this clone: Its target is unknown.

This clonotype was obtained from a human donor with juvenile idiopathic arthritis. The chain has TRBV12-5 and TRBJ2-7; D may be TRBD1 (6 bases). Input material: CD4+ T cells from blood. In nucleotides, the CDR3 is TGTGCTAGTGGGCCCCCGGGGACACTCTCCTACGAGCAGTACTTC. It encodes CASGPPGTLSYEQYF.